The clone carrying this T cell receptor (beta chain) was detected once. The same CDR3 is also encoded by other DNA sequences in this sample. All enrollees were roughly 18 to 90 years old and from fewer than 25 US areas. This CDR3 is built from 15 residues. V shed 2 bases and J 0 bases; nucleotides not matched to a gene: 0. Germline V gene lookup returns CDR1 KGHSH and CDR2 LQKENI. Some clones are missing from TCRdb's copy, which holds only in-frame ones; the method was immunoSEQ multiplex PCR. Of over 150,000 clones in the sample, 75% to 90% were seen once. This specimen belongs to a study of blood T cell repertoires in COVID-19. Whole-study context: Spain, Italy and the United States supplied samples that represented acute and convalescent COVID-19. PBMCs, B-cell-depleted T cells, or T cells provided the cDNA or gDNA that made up the material.

The specimen was PBMCs or T cells enriched from blood (not recorded which). The clonotype originates from a woman aged 55-70 years who had recovered from COVID-19. This chain uses TRBV18 with TRBJ1-5, with 8 nucleotides matching TRBD1. The CDR3 nucleotides read TGTGCCAGCTCACCAGGGACAGGTAGCAATCAGCCCCAGCATTTT. Encoded protein: CASSPGTGSNQPQHF.